This TCR beta chain derives from a study of T cell changes during pregnancy in multiple sclerosis. This CDR3 spans 12 amino acids. Trimming cost V 0 bases and J 6 bases, with 3 bases left between them. Germline CDR1 is SGHVS and CDR2 is FNYEAQ. Profiling relied on immunoSEQ multiplex PCR, and the TCRdb table lists in-frame clones only, not all of them. The data hold tens of thousands of clones, with 89% observed a single time. The sequence was collected from a female donor with multiple sclerosis, enrolled in a pregnancy study. Sequencing used CD8+ T cells from peripheral blood mononuclear cells, obtained in the second trimester of pregnancy. The J gene is TRBJ2-1, the V gene TRBV7-6; D is undetermined. The CDR3: CASSLALNEQFF. Written as DNA, the CDR3 is TGTGCCAGCAGCTTAGCCCTCAATGAGCAGTTCTTC.